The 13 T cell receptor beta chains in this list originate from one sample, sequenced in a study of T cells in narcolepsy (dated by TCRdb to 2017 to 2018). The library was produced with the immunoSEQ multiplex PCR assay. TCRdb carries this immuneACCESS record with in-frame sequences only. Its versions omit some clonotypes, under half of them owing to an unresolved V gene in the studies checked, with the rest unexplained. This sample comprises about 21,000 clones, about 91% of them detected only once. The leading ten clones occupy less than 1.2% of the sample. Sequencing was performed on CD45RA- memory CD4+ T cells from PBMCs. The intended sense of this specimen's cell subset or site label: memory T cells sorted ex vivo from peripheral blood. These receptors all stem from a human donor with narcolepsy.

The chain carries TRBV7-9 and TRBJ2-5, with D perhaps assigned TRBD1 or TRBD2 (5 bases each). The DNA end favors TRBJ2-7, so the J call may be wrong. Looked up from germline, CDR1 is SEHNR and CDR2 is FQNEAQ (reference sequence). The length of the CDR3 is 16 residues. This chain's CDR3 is CASSPGTLRIFHEQYF. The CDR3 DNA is TGTGCCAGCAGCCCCGGGACCCTGAGGATCTTCCACGAGCAGTACTTC.

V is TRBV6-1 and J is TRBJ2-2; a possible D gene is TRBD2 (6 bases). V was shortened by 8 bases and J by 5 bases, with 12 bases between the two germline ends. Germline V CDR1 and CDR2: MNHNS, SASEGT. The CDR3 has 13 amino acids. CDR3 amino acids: CASPPAGTGELFF. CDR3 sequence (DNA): TGTGCCAGCCCCCCTGCGGGGACCGGGGAGCTGTTTTTT.

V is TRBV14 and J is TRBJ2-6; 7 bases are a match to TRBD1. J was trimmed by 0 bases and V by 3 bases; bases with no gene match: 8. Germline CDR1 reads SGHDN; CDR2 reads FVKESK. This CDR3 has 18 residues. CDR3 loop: CASSQAGRGYSGANVLTF. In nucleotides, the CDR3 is TGTGCCAGCAGCCAGGCGGGCAGGGGGTACTCTGGGGCCAACGTCCTGACTTTC.

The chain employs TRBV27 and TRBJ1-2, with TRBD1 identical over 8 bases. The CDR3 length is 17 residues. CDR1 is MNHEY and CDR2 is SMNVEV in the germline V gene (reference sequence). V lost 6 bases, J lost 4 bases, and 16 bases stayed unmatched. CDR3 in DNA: TGTGCCAGCAGACTATCGACAGGGGTGGGTGTAGGCTATGGCTACACCTTC. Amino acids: CASRLSTGVGVGYGYTF.

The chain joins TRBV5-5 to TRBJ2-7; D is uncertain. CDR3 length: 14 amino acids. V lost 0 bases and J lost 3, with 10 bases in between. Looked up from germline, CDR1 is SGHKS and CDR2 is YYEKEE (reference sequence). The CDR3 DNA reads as TGTGCCAGCAGCTTGGCCGGTGGGGACTACGAGCAGTACTTC. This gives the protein CASSLAGGDYEQYF. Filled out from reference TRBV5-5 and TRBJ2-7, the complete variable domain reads DAGVTQSPTHLIKTRGQQVTLRCSPISGHKSVSWYQQVLGQGPQFIFQYYEKEERGRGNFPDRFSARQFPNYSSELNVNALLLGDSALYLCASSLAGGDYEQYFGPGTRLTVT.

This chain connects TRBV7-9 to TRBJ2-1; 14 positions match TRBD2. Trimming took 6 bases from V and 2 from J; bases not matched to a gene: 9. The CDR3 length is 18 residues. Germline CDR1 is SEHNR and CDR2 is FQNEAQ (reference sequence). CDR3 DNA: TGTGCCAGCAGGCGTGGAAGACTAGCGGGAGGGGCCTACAATGAGCAGTTCTTC. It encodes CASRRGRLAGGAYNEQFF.

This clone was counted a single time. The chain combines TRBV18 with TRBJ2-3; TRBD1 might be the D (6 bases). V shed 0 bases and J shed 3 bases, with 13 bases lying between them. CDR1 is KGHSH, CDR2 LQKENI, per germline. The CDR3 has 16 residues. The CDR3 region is CASSPPSGVKTDTQYF. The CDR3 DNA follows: TGTGCCAGCTCACCACCTTCAGGGGTGAAAACAGATACGCAGTATTTT.

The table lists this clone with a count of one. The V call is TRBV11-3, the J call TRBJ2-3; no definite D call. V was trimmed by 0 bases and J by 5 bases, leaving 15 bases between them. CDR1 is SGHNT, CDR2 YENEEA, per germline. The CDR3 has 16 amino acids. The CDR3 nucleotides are TGTGCCAGCAGCTTAGAGTATGCAGTTGGACGAGATACGCAGTATTTT. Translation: CASSLEYAVGRDTQYF.

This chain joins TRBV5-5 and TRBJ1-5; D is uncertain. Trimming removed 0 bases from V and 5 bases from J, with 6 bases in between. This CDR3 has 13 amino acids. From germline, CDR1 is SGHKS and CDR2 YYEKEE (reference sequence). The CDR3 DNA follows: TGTGCCAGCAGCTTGGGGGTCGATCAGCCCCAGCATTTT. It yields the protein CASSLGVDQPQHF.

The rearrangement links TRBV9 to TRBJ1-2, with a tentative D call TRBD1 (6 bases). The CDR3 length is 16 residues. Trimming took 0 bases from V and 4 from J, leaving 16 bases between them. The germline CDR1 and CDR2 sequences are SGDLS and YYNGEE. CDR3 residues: CASSVGSGWTAYGYTF. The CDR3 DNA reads TGTGCCAGCAGCGTAGGCTCGGGCTGGACAGCCTATGGCTACACCTTC.

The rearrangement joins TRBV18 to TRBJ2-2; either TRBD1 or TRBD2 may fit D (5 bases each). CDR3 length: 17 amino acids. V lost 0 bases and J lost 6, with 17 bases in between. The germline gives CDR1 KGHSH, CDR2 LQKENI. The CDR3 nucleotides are TGTGCCAGCTCACCACCAGGGGTCACGACCGGGGCCGGGGAGCTGTTTTTT. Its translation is CASSPPGVTTGAGELFF.

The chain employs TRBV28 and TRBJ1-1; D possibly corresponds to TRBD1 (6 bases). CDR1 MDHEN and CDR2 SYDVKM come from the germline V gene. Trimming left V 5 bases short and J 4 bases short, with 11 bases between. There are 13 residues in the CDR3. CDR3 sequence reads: CASSIRGGTEAFF. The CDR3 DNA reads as TGTGCCAGCAGTATTCGAGGGGGCACTGAAGCTTTCTTT.

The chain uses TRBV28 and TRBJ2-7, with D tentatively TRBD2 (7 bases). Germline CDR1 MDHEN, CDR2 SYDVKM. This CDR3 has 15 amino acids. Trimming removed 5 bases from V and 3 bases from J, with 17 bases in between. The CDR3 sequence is CASSLRRGRVYEQYF. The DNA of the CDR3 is TGTGCCAGCAGTCTTAGGCGGGGGCGCGTCTACGAGCAGTACTTC. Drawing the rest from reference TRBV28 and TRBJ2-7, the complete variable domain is DVKVTQSSRYLVKRTGEKVFLECVQDMDHENMFWYRQDPGLGLRLIYFSYDVKMKEKGDIPEGYSVSREKKERFSLILESASTNQTSMYLCASSLRRGRVYEQYFGPGTRLTVT.